This is a list of T cell receptor beta chains from one sample in a study of blood T cells in healthy people across ages. TCRdb processed the 5' RACE reads anew with MiXCR; each CDR3 protein has one entry. The sample holds roughly 1.7 million distinct CDR3 sequences; around 36% are singletons and the top ten take approximately 10%. Source material: blood. The receptors were sampled from a woman younger than 45 in good health. Each CDR3 is given with its conserved first and last residue. The D gene is left open where the match is weak. Clone size is given for some rows only: seen once, a few or many times, or a class if the clone is expanded.

d_gene: TRBD2
len: 18
abundance: NA
j_gene: TRBJ2-1
v_gene: TRBV7-3
CDR3aa: CASSRQGSGGAAYNEQFF
CDR3nt: TGTGCCAGCAGCCGCCAGGGTAGCGGGGGGGCGGCTTACAATGAGCAGTTCTTC

d_gene: NA
len: 15
abundance: many
j_gene: TRBJ1-2
v_gene: TRBV6-1
CDR3aa: CASSEEGQGLPGYTF
CDR3nt: TGTGCCAGCAGCGAGGAGGGGCAAGGGCTTCCTGGCTACACCTTC

d_gene: NA
len: 13
abundance: NA
j_gene: TRBJ2-7
v_gene: TRBV2
CDR3aa: CASSDEPGLEQYF
CDR3nt: TGTGCCAGCAGTGACGAACCGGGTCTCGAGCAGTACTTC

d_gene: TRBD2
len: 15
abundance: NA
j_gene: TRBJ2-3
v_gene: TRBV20-1
CDR3aa: CSAQTSGDFADTQYF
CDR3nt: TGCAGTGCTCAGACTAGCGGGGATTTCGCAGATACGCAGTATTTT

d_gene: NA
len: 15
abundance: NA
j_gene: TRBJ1-2
v_gene: TRBV5-1
CDR3aa: CASSPLGGGNYGYTF
CDR3nt: TGCGCCAGCAGCCCCCTCGGAGGGGGTAACTATGGCTACACCTTC

d_gene: TRBD1
len: 19
abundance: NA
j_gene: TRBJ2-5
v_gene: TRBV12-3/TRBV12-4
CDR3aa: CASSPNRPLDRVPKETQYF
CDR3nt: TGTGCCAGCAGCCCGAATCGTCCTTTAGACAGGGTGCCAAAAGAGACCCAGTACTTC

d_gene: NA
len: 13
abundance: many
j_gene: TRBJ2-5
v_gene: TRBV27
CDR3aa: CASSFGPKETQYF
CDR3nt: TGTGCCAGCAGTTTTGGTCCGAAAGAGACCCAGTACTTC

d_gene: NA
len: 15
abundance: few
j_gene: TRBJ2-2
v_gene: TRBV5-1
CDR3aa: CASSPQTPNTGELFF
CDR3nt: TGCGCCAGCAGCCCCCAGACCCCGAACACCGGGGAGCTGTTTTTT

d_gene: NA
len: 13
abundance: once
j_gene: TRBJ2-5
v_gene: TRBV3-1
CDR3aa: CASSPDPGETQHF
CDR3nt: TGTGCCAGCAGCCCGGACCCTGGGGAGACCCAGCACTTC

d_gene: TRBD2
len: 15
abundance: few
j_gene: TRBJ2-4
v_gene: TRBV28
CDR3aa: CASSPLPGGKNIQYF
CDR3nt: TGTGCCAGCAGTCCCCTACCGGGGGGCAAAAACATTCAGTACTTC